This T cell receptor beta chain was recovered during a study of technical replicates of blood from a handful of donors. With regard to this clone: Germline and junction disagree at one end, which may indicate a read error.

CDR1 SGHNT and CDR2 YENEEA come from the germline V gene. The CDR3 consists of 16 residues. This table comes from immunoSEQ multiplex PCR, and its TCRdb copy is limited to in-frame clones, with some not included. The sample records 85,000 to 90,000 clones, 80% to 95% being singletons. The rearrangement links TRBV11-3 to TRBJ2-1; D perhaps matches TRBD1 (5 bases). Sequenced: T cells isolated from PBMCs. The sequence derives from a human donor in good health. The CDR3 protein is CASSLGAFQTYNEQFF. The CDR3 DNA reads as TGTGCCAGCAGTTTAGGGGCATTTCAGACCTACAATGAGCAGTTCTTC.